These T cell receptor beta chains were read from a single sample in a study of T cells after posttransplantation cyclophosphamide. Sequencing was performed with immunoSEQ multiplex PCR; in TCRdb, only in-frame clones are kept and a portion is missing. The data show just over 20,000 clones, approximately 98% seen once. The specimen was naive CD4+ T cells sorted from PBMCs. All receptors come from a man in his forties in good health, CMV-negative, and a related stem cell transplant donor. Both conserved end residues are part of each CDR3. D genes are given only for firm matches. Clone size is given for some rows only: seen once, a few or many times, or a class if the clone is expanded.

v_gene: TRBV13
len: 14
j_gene: TRBJ1-1
abundance: .
d_gene: .
CDR3nt: TGTGCCAGCAGCCCAGGGTTCGAAGGCGCTGAAGCTTTCTTT
CDR3aa: CASSPGFEGAEAFF

v_gene: TRBV10-3
len: 15
j_gene: TRBJ2-5
abundance: .
d_gene: .
CDR3nt: TGTGCCATCGGGTCAGGTCTACCCCCCCAAGAAACCCAGTACTTC
CDR3aa: CAIGSGLPPQETQYF

v_gene: TRBV5-1
len: 14
j_gene: TRBJ2-5
abundance: .
d_gene: TRBD2
CDR3nt: TGCGCCAGCAGCTTTTCTAGCGGCCAAGAGACCCAGTACTTC
CDR3aa: CASSFSSGQETQYF

v_gene: TRBV5-4
len: 15
j_gene: TRBJ2-1
abundance: .
d_gene: TRBD2
CDR3nt: TGTGCCAGCGGGACTAGCGGGAGGGCCGAGGCTGAGCAGTTCTTC
CDR3aa: CASGTSGRAEAEQFF

v_gene: TRBV5-1
len: 13
j_gene: TRBJ2-7
abundance: .
d_gene: .
CDR3nt: TGCGCCAGCAGTTCTGGGAGCGGGTACGAGCAGTACTTC
CDR3aa: CASSSGSGYEQYF

v_gene: TRBV5-6
len: 15
j_gene: TRBJ2-7
abundance: .
d_gene: TRBD2
CDR3nt: TGTGCCAGCAGCTTGACCCTAGCGGGAGGGAACGAGCAGTACTTC
CDR3aa: CASSLTLAGGNEQYF

v_gene: TRBV18
len: 14
j_gene: TRBJ2-7
abundance: .
d_gene: .
CDR3nt: TGTGCCAGCTCACCCAGGGGACGGATCTACGAGCAGTACTTC
CDR3aa: CASSPRGRIYEQYF

v_gene: TRBV28
len: 16
j_gene: TRBJ2-1
abundance: .
d_gene: TRBD2
CDR3nt: TGTGCCAGCAGCCCTCGGACTAGCGGGACGCTGGATGAGCAGTTCTTC
CDR3aa: CASSPRTSGTLDEQFF

v_gene: TRBV11-2
len: 13
j_gene: TRBJ2-5
abundance: .
d_gene: .
CDR3nt: TGTGCCAGCAGCGGGGCCGGGAGTAAGACCCAGTACTTC
CDR3aa: CASSGAGSKTQYF

v_gene: TRBV6-4
len: 14
j_gene: TRBJ2-1
abundance: .
d_gene: TRBD2
CDR3nt: TGTGCCAGACGGGGGACTAGTTCTTACAATGAGCAGTTCTTC
CDR3aa: CARRGTSSYNEQFF

v_gene: TRBV15
len: 15
j_gene: TRBJ2-7
abundance: .
d_gene: TRBD1
CDR3nt: TGTGCCACCAGCAGGGACAGGTCTCTCTCCTACGAGCAGTACTTC
CDR3aa: CATSRDRSLSYEQYF

v_gene: TRBV19
len: 14
j_gene: TRBJ1-1
abundance: .
d_gene: TRBD1
CDR3nt: TGTGCCAGTAGTACCCGGGACAGGGAGACTGAAGCTTTCTTT
CDR3aa: CASSTRDRETEAFF

v_gene: TRBV19
len: 15
j_gene: TRBJ1-2
abundance: .
d_gene: .
CDR3nt: TGTGCCCGTCGCTCGTCGGACAGCCGGGGTTATGGCTACACCTTC
CDR3aa: CARRSSDSRGYGYTF

v_gene: TRBV4-3
len: 13
j_gene: TRBJ2-1
abundance: once
d_gene: .
CDR3nt: TGCGCCAGCAGCCGGGTCCTAGTTGGTGAGCAGTTCTTC
CDR3aa: CASSRVLVGEQFF

v_gene: TRBV5-4
len: 19
j_gene: TRBJ2-7
abundance: once
d_gene: TRBD2
CDR3nt: TGTGCCAGCAGCTCCAAGGGTGGTAGCGGGAGGGCCGAGGGCTACGAGCAGTACTTC
CDR3aa: CASSSKGGSGRAEGYEQYF

v_gene: TRBV6-6
len: 16
j_gene: TRBJ2-7
abundance: .
d_gene: TRBD2
CDR3nt: TGTGCCAGCAGTATTCTAGCGGGAGGCGTTCCCTACGAGCAGTACTTC
CDR3aa: CASSILAGGVPYEQYF

v_gene: TRBV19
len: 13
j_gene: TRBJ1-1
abundance: .
d_gene: TRBD1
CDR3nt: TGTGCCAGTAGGACAGGGGGAGGTACTGAAGCTTTCTTT
CDR3aa: CASRTGGGTEAFF

v_gene: TRBV6-1
len: 15
j_gene: TRBJ2-4
abundance: .
d_gene: TRBD2
CDR3nt: TGTGCCAGCAGCACAACTCCGGGACTAACAAACATTCAGTACTTC
CDR3aa: CASSTTPGLTNIQYF

v_gene: TRBV5-5
len: 15
j_gene: TRBJ2-6
abundance: .
d_gene: TRBD1
CDR3nt: TGTGCCAGCAGCCCGGACAGGGGATATGCCAACGTCCTGACTTTC
CDR3aa: CASSPDRGYANVLTF

v_gene: TRBV2
len: 14
j_gene: TRBJ1-1
abundance: .
d_gene: .
CDR3nt: TGTGCCAGCAGTGTAGAGTTAGGGGACTATGAAGCTTTCTTT
CDR3aa: CASSVELGDYEAFF

v_gene: TRBV2
len: 12
j_gene: TRBJ2-2
abundance: .
d_gene: .
CDR3nt: TGTGCCAGCAGTGACGACACCGGGGAGCTGTTTTTT
CDR3aa: CASSDDTGELFF

v_gene: TRBV5-1
len: 14
j_gene: TRBJ1-3
abundance: .
d_gene: TRBD1
CDR3nt: TGCGCCAGCAGCCCCGGACAGGGTGGAAACACCATATATTTT
CDR3aa: CASSPGQGGNTIYF

v_gene: TRBV2
len: 13
j_gene: TRBJ2-5
abundance: once
d_gene: TRBD2
CDR3nt: TGTGCCAGCAGTGGGACTAGGAAAGAGACCCAGTACTTC
CDR3aa: CASSGTRKETQYF

v_gene: TRBV11-2
len: 16
j_gene: TRBJ2-6
abundance: .
d_gene: TRBD2
CDR3nt: TGTGCCAGCAGCTTTAGCGGGAGGGCGGGGGCCAACGTCCTGACTTTC
CDR3aa: CASSFSGRAGANVLTF

v_gene: TRBV19
len: 13
j_gene: TRBJ2-7
abundance: .
d_gene: TRBD1
CDR3nt: TGTGCCAGTAGCCGACAGGGGGCCTACGAGCAGTACTTC
CDR3aa: CASSRQGAYEQYF

v_gene: TRBV28
len: 13
j_gene: TRBJ1-1
abundance: .
d_gene: .
CDR3nt: .
CDR3aa: CASSTSTGKAPFF

v_gene: TRBV9
len: 13
j_gene: TRBJ2-3
abundance: few
d_gene: TRBD2
CDR3nt: TGTGCCAGCAGCGGTGCGGGGGCAGATACGCAGTATTTT
CDR3aa: CASSGAGADTQYF

v_gene: TRBV6-4
len: 15
j_gene: TRBJ2-7
abundance: .
d_gene: TRBD2
CDR3nt: TGTGCCAGCAGTCCCTCACGTAGCGGGCTCAACGAGCAGTACTTC
CDR3aa: CASSPSRSGLNEQYF

v_gene: TRBV5-1
len: 16
j_gene: TRBJ1-5
abundance: .
d_gene: .
CDR3nt: TGCGCCAGTAGCCCCCAGCTTTTGGACGGGGGTCAGCCCCAGCATTTT
CDR3aa: CASSPQLLDGGQPQHF

v_gene: TRBV7-2
len: 14
j_gene: TRBJ1-5
abundance: .
d_gene: .
CDR3nt: TGTGCCAGCAGCGTCAGACGGGGGAATCAGCCCCAGCATTTT
CDR3aa: CASSVRRGNQPQHF

v_gene: TRBV18
len: 14
j_gene: TRBJ2-7
abundance: .
d_gene: TRBD1
CDR3nt: TGTGCCAGCTCACCACGGGAGCAGGGGGCAGACGAGTACTTC
CDR3aa: CASSPREQGADEYF

v_gene: TRBV19
len: 14
j_gene: TRBJ2-7
abundance: .
d_gene: TRBD2
CDR3nt: TGTGCCAGCATGGGACTAGCGGGAGAAAGCGAGCAGTACTTC
CDR3aa: CASMGLAGESEQYF

v_gene: TRBV2
len: 13
j_gene: TRBJ2-7
abundance: .
d_gene: .
CDR3nt: TGTGCCACCGGTGGGGACAAATCCTACGAGCAGTACTTC
CDR3aa: CATGGDKSYEQYF

v_gene: TRBV4-1
len: 17
j_gene: TRBJ1-2
abundance: .
d_gene: TRBD1
CDR3nt: TGCGCCAGCAGCCAAGCGGAGACCGGGACAGACATCTATGGCTACACCTTC
CDR3aa: CASSQAETGTDIYGYTF

v_gene: TRBV28
len: 16
j_gene: TRBJ1-5
abundance: .
d_gene: .
CDR3nt: TGTGCCAGCAGTTTCTGGGGGGCTGGGGGGGATCAGCCCCAGCATTTT
CDR3aa: CASSFWGAGGDQPQHF

v_gene: TRBV6-5
len: 16
j_gene: TRBJ1-5
abundance: .
d_gene: .
CDR3nt: TGTGCCAGCAGTTACGTCAATTCTCAGGGAAATCAGCCCCAGCATTTT
CDR3aa: CASSYVNSQGNQPQHF

v_gene: TRBV10-3
len: 15
j_gene: TRBJ1-4
abundance: .
d_gene: .
CDR3nt: TGTGCCATCAGTGAGTCGCGGGGGGAGGATGAAAAACTGTTTTTT
CDR3aa: CAISESRGEDEKLFF

v_gene: TRBV6-1
len: 12
j_gene: TRBJ2-1
abundance: few
d_gene: TRBD2
CDR3nt: TGTGCCAGCAGTAACCTAGCGGGAGGATCGGTCTTC
CDR3aa: CASSNLAGGSVF

v_gene: TRBV19
len: 16
j_gene: TRBJ2-7
abundance: .
d_gene: TRBD1
CDR3nt: TGTGCCAGTAGTATAGTGCCGGGACAGGGGCACTACGAGCAGTACTTC
CDR3aa: CASSIVPGQGHYEQYF

v_gene: TRBV7-2
len: 14
j_gene: TRBJ2-7
abundance: once
d_gene: TRBD1
CDR3nt: TGTGCCAGCAGCTTAGGGACAGGGGTGGAGGAGCAGTACTTC
CDR3aa: CASSLGTGVEEQYF

v_gene: TRBV29-1
len: 13
j_gene: TRBJ1-5
abundance: .
d_gene: TRBD1
CDR3nt: TGCAGCGTCGGACAGGGCAGATATCAGCCCCAGCATTTT
CDR3aa: CSVGQGRYQPQHF

v_gene: TRBV2
len: 13
j_gene: TRBJ1-5
abundance: .
d_gene: .
CDR3nt: TGTGCCAGCAGTGTTCCGGTCAATCAGCCCCAGCATTTT
CDR3aa: CASSVPVNQPQHF

v_gene: TRBV29-1
len: 14
j_gene: TRBJ2-7
abundance: .
d_gene: TRBD1
CDR3nt: TGCAGCGTTCTTCCGGACAGGGGGCCCTACGAGCAGTACTTC
CDR3aa: CSVLPDRGPYEQYF

v_gene: TRBV15
len: 13
j_gene: TRBJ1-2
abundance: .
d_gene: .
CDR3nt: TGTGCCACCAGCAGAGATGCGGCCACTGGCTACACCTTC
CDR3aa: CATSRDAATGYTF

v_gene: TRBV18
len: 15
j_gene: TRBJ1-1
abundance: .
d_gene: .
CDR3nt: TGTGCCAGCTCACCACAGGCGGCCCTAGGCACTGAAGCTTTCTTT
CDR3aa: CASSPQAALGTEAFF

v_gene: TRBV27
len: 12
j_gene: TRBJ1-1
abundance: once
d_gene: .
CDR3nt: TGTGCCACCGAGGGCCCCACGGGTAAAGCTTTCTTT
CDR3aa: CATEGPTGKAFF

v_gene: TRBV6-6
len: 14
j_gene: TRBJ1-4
abundance: .
d_gene: .
CDR3nt: TGTGCCAGCAGTTACAGGGCGAGCGGTGAAAAACTGTTTTTT
CDR3aa: CASSYRASGEKLFF

v_gene: TRBV11-3
len: 14
j_gene: TRBJ2-1
abundance: once
d_gene: TRBD1
CDR3nt: TGTGCCAGCAGCTTAGGACAGGGGGCCGGTGAGCAGTTCTTC
CDR3aa: CASSLGQGAGEQFF

v_gene: TRBV6-1
len: 13
j_gene: TRBJ1-2
abundance: .
d_gene: .
CDR3nt: TGTGCCAGCAGCTTGGACAGAGACTATGGCTACACCTTC
CDR3aa: CASSLDRDYGYTF

v_gene: TRBV11-2
len: 15
j_gene: TRBJ2-5
abundance: .
d_gene: .
CDR3nt: TGTGCCAGCAGTTTATTAACAGGGCGAGGGGAGACCCAGTACTTC
CDR3aa: CASSLLTGRGETQYF

v_gene: TRBV10-3
len: 15
j_gene: TRBJ1-5
abundance: .
d_gene: .
CDR3nt: TGTGCCATCAGTGAGTCTATAGGGGGCAATCAGCCCCAGCATTTT
CDR3aa: CAISESIGGNQPQHF

v_gene: TRBV9
len: 19
j_gene: TRBJ1-5
abundance: once
d_gene: .
CDR3nt: TGTGCCAGCAGCGATCGACCCGGAATGGTCTTCGGGGAACCTCAGCCCCAGCATTTT
CDR3aa: CASSDRPGMVFGEPQPQHF

v_gene: TRBV6-5
len: 15
j_gene: TRBJ2-1
abundance: .
d_gene: .
CDR3nt: TGTGCCAGCAGTTACTCCCAGCGCCACTACAATGAGCAGTTCTTC
CDR3aa: CASSYSQRHYNEQFF